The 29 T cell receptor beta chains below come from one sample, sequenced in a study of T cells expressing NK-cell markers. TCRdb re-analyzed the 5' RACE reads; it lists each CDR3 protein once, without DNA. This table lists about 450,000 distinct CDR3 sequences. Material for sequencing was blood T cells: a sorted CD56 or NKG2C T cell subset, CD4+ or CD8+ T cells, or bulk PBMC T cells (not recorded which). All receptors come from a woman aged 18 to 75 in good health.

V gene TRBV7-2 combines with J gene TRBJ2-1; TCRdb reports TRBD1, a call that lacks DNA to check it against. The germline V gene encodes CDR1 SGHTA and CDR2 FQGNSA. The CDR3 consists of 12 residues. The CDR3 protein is CASMGGLDEQFF.

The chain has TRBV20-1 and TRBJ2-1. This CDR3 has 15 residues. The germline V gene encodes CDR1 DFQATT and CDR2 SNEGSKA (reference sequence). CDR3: CSAINSFDSYNEQFF.

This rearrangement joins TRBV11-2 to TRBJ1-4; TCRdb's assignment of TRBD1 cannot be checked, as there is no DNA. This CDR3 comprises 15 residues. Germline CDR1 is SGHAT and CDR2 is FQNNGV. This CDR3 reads CASSFWDRDNEKLFF.

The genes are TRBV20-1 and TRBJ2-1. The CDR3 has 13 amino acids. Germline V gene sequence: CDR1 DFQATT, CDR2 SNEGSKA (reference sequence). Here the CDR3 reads CSASLGSYNEQFF.

The CDR3 loop reads CASSLYRFRTGELFF. The V gene is TRBV5-6, the J gene TRBJ2-2. This CDR3 is built from 15 residues. CDR1 is SGHDT, CDR2 YYEEEE, per germline.

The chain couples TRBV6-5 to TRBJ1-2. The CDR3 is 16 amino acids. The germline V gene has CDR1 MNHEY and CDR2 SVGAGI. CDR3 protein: CASSYATAEPFYGYTF.

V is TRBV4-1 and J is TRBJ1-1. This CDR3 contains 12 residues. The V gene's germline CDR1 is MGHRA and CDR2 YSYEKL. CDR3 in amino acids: CASSHAGPGTFF.

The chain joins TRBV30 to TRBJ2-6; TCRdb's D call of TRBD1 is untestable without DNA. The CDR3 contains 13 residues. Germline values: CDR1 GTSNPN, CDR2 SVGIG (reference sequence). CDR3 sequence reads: CACNPTAANVLTF.

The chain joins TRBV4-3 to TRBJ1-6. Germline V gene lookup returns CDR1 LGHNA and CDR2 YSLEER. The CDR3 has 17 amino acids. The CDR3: CASSQDGDWQSGSPLHF.

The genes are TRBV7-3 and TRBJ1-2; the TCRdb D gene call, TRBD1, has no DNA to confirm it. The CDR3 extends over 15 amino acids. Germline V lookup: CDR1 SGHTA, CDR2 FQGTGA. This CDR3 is CASSRTGGKYYGYTF.

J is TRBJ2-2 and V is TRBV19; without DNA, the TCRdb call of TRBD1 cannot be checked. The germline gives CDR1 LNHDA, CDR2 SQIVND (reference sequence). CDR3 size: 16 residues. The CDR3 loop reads CATTVGRTFNTGELFF.

The CDR3 reads CSAIWTFRSYNEQFF. V and J are TRBV20-1 and TRBJ2-1. The CDR3 spans 15 residues. Germline V gives CDR1 DFQATT, CDR2 SNEGSKA (reference sequence).

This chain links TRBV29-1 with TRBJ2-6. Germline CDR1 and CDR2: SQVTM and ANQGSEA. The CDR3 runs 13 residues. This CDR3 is CSVDISGANVLTF.

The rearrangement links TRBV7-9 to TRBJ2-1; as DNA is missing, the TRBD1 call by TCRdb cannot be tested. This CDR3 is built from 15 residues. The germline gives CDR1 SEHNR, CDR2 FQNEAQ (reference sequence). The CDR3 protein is CASSLGQGPYNEQFF.

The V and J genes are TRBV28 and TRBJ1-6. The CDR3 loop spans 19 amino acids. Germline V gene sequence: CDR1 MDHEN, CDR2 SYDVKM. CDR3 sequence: CASSGRALGSSSYNSPLHF.

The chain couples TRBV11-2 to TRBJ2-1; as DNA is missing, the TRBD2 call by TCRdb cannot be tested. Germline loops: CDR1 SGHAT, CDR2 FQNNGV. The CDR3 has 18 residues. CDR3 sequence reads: CASNQAAGGVGAYNEQFF.

Here the CDR3 reads CATSRPGLAGQYEQYF. This chain joins TRBV15 and TRBJ2-7; absent DNA, TCRdb's TRBD2 call cannot be checked. This CDR3 has 16 residues. Germline V CDR1 and CDR2: LNHNV, YYDKDF (reference sequence). The whole variable domain, remainder taken from reference TRBV15 and TRBJ2-7, is DAMVIQNPRYQVTQFGKPVTLSCSQTLNHNVMYWYQQKSSQAPKLLFHYYDKDFNNEADTPDNFQSRRPNTSFCFLDIRSPGLGDTAMYLCATSRPGLAGQYEQYFGPGTRLTVT.

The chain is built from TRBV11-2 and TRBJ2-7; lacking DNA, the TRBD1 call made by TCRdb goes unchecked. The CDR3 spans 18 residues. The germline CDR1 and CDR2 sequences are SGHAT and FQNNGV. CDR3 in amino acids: CASSLGLRTGTTTYEQYF.

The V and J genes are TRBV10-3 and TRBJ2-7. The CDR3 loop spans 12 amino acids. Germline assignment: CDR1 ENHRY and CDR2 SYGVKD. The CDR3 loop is CAISEGTSEQYF.

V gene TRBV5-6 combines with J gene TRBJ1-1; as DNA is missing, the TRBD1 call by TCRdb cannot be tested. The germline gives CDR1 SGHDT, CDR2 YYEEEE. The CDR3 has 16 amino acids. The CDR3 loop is CASSSYREGLNTEAFF.

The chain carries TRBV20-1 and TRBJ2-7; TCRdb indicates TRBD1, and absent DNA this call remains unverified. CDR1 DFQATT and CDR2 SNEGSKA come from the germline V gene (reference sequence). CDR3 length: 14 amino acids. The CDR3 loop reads CSARDSGQNYEQYF.

CDR3 sequence: CASSLGTQASYEQYF. The V gene is TRBV5-1, the J gene TRBJ2-7; TCRdb's assignment of TRBD1 cannot be checked, as there is no DNA. The CDR3 extends over 15 amino acids. Germline V gives CDR1 SGHRS, CDR2 YFSETQ.

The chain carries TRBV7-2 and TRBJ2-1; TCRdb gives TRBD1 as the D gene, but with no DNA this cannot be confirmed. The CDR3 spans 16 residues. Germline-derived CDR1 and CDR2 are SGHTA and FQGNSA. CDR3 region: CASSLSRIGAQNEQFF.

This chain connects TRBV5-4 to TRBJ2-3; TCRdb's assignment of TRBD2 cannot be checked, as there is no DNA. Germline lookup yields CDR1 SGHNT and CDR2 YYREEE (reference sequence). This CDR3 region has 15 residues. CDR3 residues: CASSPGTSGTDTQYF. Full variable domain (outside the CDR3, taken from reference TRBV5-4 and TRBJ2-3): ETGVTQSPTHLIKTRGQQVTLRCSSQSGHNTVSWYQQALGQGPQFIFQYYREEENGRGNFPPRFSGLQFPNYSSELNVNALELDDSALYLCASSPGTSGTDTQYFGPGTRLTVL.

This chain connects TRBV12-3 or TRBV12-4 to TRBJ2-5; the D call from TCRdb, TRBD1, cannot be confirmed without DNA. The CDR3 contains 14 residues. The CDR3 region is CASSRGQGWETQYF.

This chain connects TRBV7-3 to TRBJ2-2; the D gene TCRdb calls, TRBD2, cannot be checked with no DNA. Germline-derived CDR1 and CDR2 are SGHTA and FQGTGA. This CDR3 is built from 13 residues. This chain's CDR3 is CASSARLDGELFF.

The CDR3 sequence is CASSPERRYTEAFF. The J gene is TRBJ1-1, the V gene TRBV4-3. The CDR3 totals 14 residues. Germline CDR1 and CDR2: LGHNA and YSLEER.

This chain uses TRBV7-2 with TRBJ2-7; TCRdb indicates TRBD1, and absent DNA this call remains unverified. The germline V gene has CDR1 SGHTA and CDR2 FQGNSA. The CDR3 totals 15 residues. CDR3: CASSPRGLSSYEQYF.

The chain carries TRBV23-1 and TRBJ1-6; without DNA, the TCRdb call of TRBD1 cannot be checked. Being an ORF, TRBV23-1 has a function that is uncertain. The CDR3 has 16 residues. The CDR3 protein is CASSHRIQGGNSPLHF.